One sample yielded the 8 T cell receptor beta chains listed below, sequenced in a study of blood T cell repertoires in COVID-19. Measured with immunoSEQ multiplex PCR; TCRdb has only the in-frame clones, and not every one. The data contain fewer than 250,000 clones, 70% to 90% of them seen just once; the ten biggest clones take up 4%. The material sequenced was peripheral blood. The receptors shown here come from a man aged 50 to 60 with acute or convalescent COVID-19.

This clone was seen a single time. The CDR3 region is CATSPRVSSGANVLTF. The DNA of the CDR3 is TGTGCCACCAGCCCCAGGGTCAGCTCTGGGGCCAACGTCCTGACTTTC. The rearrangement links TRBV15 to TRBJ2-6; weak D call: TRBD1 (5 bases). Deletions cut 5 bases from V and 0 bases from J, with 11 bases between. From germline, CDR1 is LNHNV and CDR2 YYDKDF (reference sequence). This CDR3 is 16 amino acids long.

The V call is TRBV20-1, the J call TRBJ1-1; 7 bases align to TRBD1. The CDR3 is 14 amino acids. Trimming took 3 bases from V and 5 from J; bases not matched to a gene: 9. CDR1 is DFQATT and CDR2 is SNEGSKA in the germline V gene (reference sequence). CDR3 in amino acids: CSASRTGEETEAFF. CDR3 in DNA: TGCAGTGCTAGTAGAACAGGGGAGGAAACTGAAGCTTTCTTT.

The rearrangement uses TRBV6-5 and TRBJ2-3; 8 bases match TRBD1. V was pared by 7 bases and J by 0 bases, with 6 bases of the junction left unmatched. This CDR3 is 15 amino acids long. Germline V CDR1 and CDR2: MNHEY, SVGAGI. Here the CDR3 reads CASIRQGLSTDTQYF. DNA for the CDR3: TGTGCCAGCATTCGACAGGGGCTGAGCACAGATACGCAGTATTTT.

V and J are TRBV7-8 and TRBJ1-2, with no clear D. Germline CDR1 and CDR2: SGHVS and FQNEAQ. V was clipped by 0 bases and J by 3 bases, with 8 bases between them. The CDR3 spans 14 residues. CDR3 in amino acids: CASSLARTDYGYTF. CDR3 nucleotide sequence: TGTGCCAGCAGCTTAGCAAGAACGGACTATGGCTACACCTTC.

This chain uses TRBV11-1 with TRBJ2-5, with 9 bases lining up with TRBD1. Germline CDR1 and CDR2: SGHAT and FQDESV (reference sequence). Trimming at V came to 6 bases and at J to 2 bases, leaving 7 bases not matched to a gene. This CDR3 region has 15 residues. The CDR3 sequence is CASSPGTGRQETQYF. DNA of the CDR3: TGTGCCAGCAGTCCCGGGACAGGGAGGCAAGAGACCCAGTACTTC.

This clone appeared once. The chain combines TRBV19 with TRBJ1-4, with 8 bases that match TRBD1. Germline assignment: CDR1 LNHDA and CDR2 SQIVND (reference sequence). The CDR3 sequence is 15 residues long. V shed 2 bases, J shed 8 bases, and the junction held 7 bases outside the gene matches. CDR3 region: CASSISTGAEEKLFF. DNA for the CDR3: TGTGCCAGTAGTATATCGACAGGGGCGGAGGAAAAACTGTTTTTT.

The CDR3 region is CASRSTGTYEQYF. As DNA, the CDR3 is TGTGCCAGCAGATCGACAGGGACCTACGAGCAGTACTTC. The V call is TRBV3-1 (or the pseudogene TRBV3-2), the J call TRBJ2-7, with 7 bases aligning to TRBD1. The CDR3 is 13 residues long. Germline CDR1 reads LGHDT; CDR2 reads YNNKEL (reference sequence). V lost 6 bases, J lost 2 bases, and 4 bases stayed unmatched.

V usage is TRBV28 and J usage is TRBJ2-7; tentatively, D is TRBD1 (6 bases). Germline V gives CDR1 MDHEN, CDR2 SYDVKM. V shed 9 bases and J shed 2 bases, with 20 bases lying between them. The CDR3 sequence is 15 residues long. The CDR3 DNA sequence: TGTGCCAGTTCGGAAGGGACACTCTTAACCTACGAGCAGTACTTC. Protein sequence: CASSEGTLLTYEQYF.